This T cell receptor (beta chain) was sequenced in a study of control samples from healthy donors and cancer patients. CDR1 is SGHDN and CDR2 is FVKESK in the germline V gene. The CDR3 is made up of 16 amino acids. J was trimmed by 8 bases and V by 4 bases; bases with no gene match: 11. This clone came up once. The table came from immunoSEQ multiplex PCR; TCRdb's copy has only in-frame clones and leaves some out. The sample carries approximately 170,000 clones, around 90% recorded once. The chain has TRBV14 and TRBJ1-6; 7 nucleotides agree with TRBD1. The sample was blood. The source is a man aged 25-45 years in good health. CDR3 residues: CASSLYTGVVDSPLHF. Here the CDR3 DNA reads TGTGCCAGCAGCCTTTATACAGGGGTTGTTGATTCACCCCTCCACTTT.